This T cell receptor beta chain comes out of a study of blood T cell repertoires in COVID-19. Across the whole study: Researchers got acute and convalescent COVID-19 samples from the United States, Italy and Spain.

Recruitment covered about two dozen US areas and drew participants whose ages spanned roughly 18 to 89 years. The CDR3 is 18 residues long. J was trimmed by 0 bases and V by 0 bases; bases with no gene match: 8. In germline, CDR1 is SGHVS, CDR2 FQNEAQ. Authors' methods: Estimated nucleated cell counts came from reference gene primer amplification. Sequencing was performed with immunoSEQ multiplex PCR; in TCRdb, only in-frame clones are kept and a portion is missing. The V and J calls and clone size were taken over from that table, and D and trimming were inferred from the DNA. The table has around 360,000 clones, more than 70% seen once; the top ten hold roughly 1.9%.

This sequence originates from a man aged 40-49 years in a cohort exposed to, infected with or recovered from COVID-19 (not recorded which). Sequenced: PBMCs or T cells enriched from blood (not recorded which). The V call is TRBV7-8, the J call TRBJ1-5, with TRBD1 matching over 7 bases. CDR3 nucleotides: TGTGCCAGCAGCTTAGCGGGGGCAGGGGGATCTAGCAATCAGCCCCAGCATTTT. This gives the protein CASSLAGAGGSSNQPQHF.